This T cell receptor beta chain was sequenced in a study of T cells in Graves' hyperthyroidism and ophthalmopathy. This clonotype was seen at least ten times. Germline values: CDR1 SGHNT, CDR2 YENEEA. CDR3 length equals 15 residues. V lost 4 bases and J 6 bases, leaving 18 bases between the germline ends. Regions amplified from RNA transcripts were the TCR beta CDR3 regions. The TCR CDR3 first-round RT-PCR relied on the HTBI primer set. TCRdb independently ran MiXCR on the multiplex PCR reads; one entry per CDR3 protein. In the table there are a few hundred thousand distinct CDR3 sequences, around 13% of which are singletons.

The chain has TRBV11-3 and TRBJ1-1; D may be TRBD1 (5 bases). Sequencing was carried out using blood. The TCR was taken from a woman aged 25 to 45 with Graves' hyperthyroidism that later progressed to Graves' ophthalmopathy. The DNA for the CDR3 is TGTGCCAGCAGCTCACCCCCCCTTAGACAGTCTGAAGCTTTCTTT. Translation: CASSSPPLRQSEAFF.